The present entry profiles one T cell receptor beta chain with its context. This entry comes from a study of glioma-infiltrating T cells after dendritic cell vaccination. At the level of the study: Glioblastoma patients came from Phase I and II dendritic cell vaccination trials. Dendritic cell vaccine was injected intradermally three times, biweekly.

Germline V gene lookup returns CDR1 MGHRA and CDR2 YSYEKL. CDR3 size: 14 residues. J lost 8 bases, V lost 4 bases, and 8 bases had no gene match. The protocol was immunoSEQ multiplex PCR, while the TCRdb copy is restricted to in-frame clones and leaves out a portion. The data contain under 130,000 clones, around 87% of them singletons. Time point here: after dendritic cell vaccination, including at tumor progression/relapse. Specimen: blood, collected after dendritic cell vaccination. This TCR was recovered from a human donor with glioblastoma. This rearrangement joins TRBV4-1 to TRBJ2-1, with 7 positions matching TRBD2. This CDR3 reads CASSPFREAYEQFF. The CDR3 DNA reads TGCGCCAGCAGCCCCTTTCGGGAGGCGTATGAGCAGTTCTTC.